The 2 T cell receptor beta chains reported below all come from one sample, sequenced in a study of shared clonotypes between healthy human individuals (TCRdb year 2020). The library was produced with the immunoSEQ multiplex PCR assay. In TCRdb, the immuneACCESS table is reduced to in-frame sequences with V and J assigned. These tables do not hold every clone; where another copy was compared, an unresolved V gene accounts for under half, and the others remain unexplained. The sample table shows 550,000 to 600,000 clones, and roughly 98% are seen once. 0.25% to 0.35% of the sample is in the top ten clones. CD8 naive samples were obtained by positive selection for CCR7 among CD45RO-negative cells, yielding a CD45RA+CCR7+ population from which TemRA cells were excluded. The specimen sequenced was naive CD8+ T cells sorted from blood. Taken with the paper, the label for cell subset or site translates to: CD45RA+CCR7+. These receptors were collected from a man aged 30 to 45 in good health.

The genes are TRBV10-3 and TRBJ1-1; D not certain. V lost 4 bases and J lost 3, with 27 bases in between. Looked up from germline, CDR1 is ENHRY and CDR2 is SYGVKD. The CDR3 totals 19 residues. The CDR3 DNA reads TGTGCCATCAGTGTTCGGATAAGGGATCTATCTCACGGGGACACTGAAGCTTTCTTT. Its translation: CAISVRIRDLSHGDTEAFF.

V is TRBV7-3 and J is TRBJ2-7; D possibly corresponds to TRBD2 (6 bases). The CDR3 length is 13 residues. The germline V gene encodes CDR1 SGHTA and CDR2 FQGTGA. V gave up 3 bases and J gave up 4 bases, with 10 bases separating them. The CDR3: CASSFDSGYEQYF. DNA for the CDR3: TGTGCCAGCAGCTTCGATAGCGGATACGAGCAGTACTTC.